This TCR beta chain was captured in a study of T cell responses to AZD1222 COVID-19 vaccine. The CDR3 extends over 16 amino acids. Comment on this clone: Antigen specificity is unknown.

General study findings and limits: Scientists sampled the repertoires only once the peak T cell response had passed.

Using immunoSEQ multiplex PCR, the repertoire was profiled, and TCRdb retains in-frame clones only, with some absent. The profile shows around 120,000 clones, around nine tenths of them singletons. The chain employs TRBV21-1 and TRBJ2-4; the DNA was not compared with TRBD2, the D call given in the table. TRBV21-1 has pseudogene status. The specimen was peripheral blood, collected on day 0 of AZD1222 vaccination. This TCR came from an adult in good health. The CDR3 protein is CASSKAGRRGGNIQYF. CDR3 in DNA: TGTGCCAGCAGCAAAGCGGGTAGACGGGGGGGAAACATTCAGTACTTC.